These T cell receptor beta chains were read from a single sample in a study of T-cell reconstitution after alpha-beta-depleted transplantation in children. One entry per CDR3 protein results from TCRdb running MiXCR on the PCR reads. This sample has about 58,000 distinct CDR3 sequences, with 44% found just once. The source was PBMCs, mostly from graft donor cells, collected 360 days after TCRalphabeta/CD19-depleted stem cell transplant. The receptors come from a male patient aged 10 to 17 who had a stem cell transplant for acute lymphoblastic leukemia, so the T cells may come from the graft donor. CDR3s include the opening cysteine and the closing phenylalanine or tryptophan. Each record gives: V gene, J gene, CDR3 protein.

>TRBV11-2|TRBJ2-1
CASSLVGRGTYNEQFF
>TRBV12-3/TRBV12-4|TRBJ1-1
CASSLGQGRKDTEAFF
>TRBV7-9|TRBJ2-7
CASSSRGASSYEQYF
>TRBV9|TRBJ1-5
CASSPDSLGEPQHF
>TRBV12-3/TRBV12-4|TRBJ1-5
CASSPQGASNQPQHF
>TRBV14|TRBJ2-7
CASSLIPGEQYF
>TRBV7-3|TRBJ2-3
CASSVSGSTDTQYF
>TRBV10-2|TRBJ2-7
CASSVEDRAPYEQYF
>TRBV10-3|TRBJ2-1
CAITPIAGGPNEQFF
>TRBV3-1|TRBJ2-1
CASSVRLAAEQFF
>TRBV27|TRBJ1-1
CASSVSLSHLAVEAFF
>TRBV4-3|TRBJ2-2
CASSQSRTGLYTGELFF
>TRBV24-1|TRBJ2-5
CATLRETQYF
>TRBV12-3/TRBV12-4|TRBJ2-1
CASTSLSQGKKAGDEQFF
>TRBV24-1|TRBJ2-1
CATSDSSSAFSYNEQFF
>TRBV6-5|TRBJ2-5
CASSYEGRFSRETQYF
>TRBV12-3/TRBV12-4|TRBJ2-7
CASSPVAGGGYEQYF
>TRBV7-6|TRBJ2-7
CASSQTGRTGFYEQYF
>TRBV4-1|.
CASSQDLNIQFF
>TRBV24-1|TRBJ2-1
CATSGRRPSANEQFF
>TRBV11-3|TRBJ2-7
CACVGVGSYEQYF
>TRBV10-3|TRBJ2-1
CAISESLAGAGSEQFF
>TRBV6-5|TRBJ2-1
CASSYSRLAAYNEQFF
>TRBV20-1|TRBJ2-2
CSATYRFNTGELFF
>TRBV7-3|TRBJ2-3
CASSSAGVRTDTQYF
>TRBV6-5|TRBJ1-5
CASSYSYSGNQPQHF
>TRBV29-1|TRBJ2-2
CSVFPAGTRRELFF
>TRBV11-2|TRBJ2-3
CASSFRSGGATDTQYF
>TRBV29-1|TRBJ2-1
CSMVGYEQFF